The present TCR beta chain was sequenced within a study of blood T cell repertoires in COVID-19. Germline loops: CDR1 MDHEN, CDR2 SYDVKM. After removal of 3 bases from V and 8 bases from J, the junction contained 7 bases not matched to a gene. The CDR3 extends over 16 amino acids. Assay used: immunoSEQ multiplex PCR; TCRdb lists only in-frame clones, some missing. The sample consists of roughly 220,000 clones, less than 90% of them appearing once. The source material was peripheral blood. This receptor was obtained from a young man with active or convalescent COVID-19. V usage is TRBV28 and J usage is TRBJ1-6, with TRBD1 matching over 10 bases. The CDR3 protein is CASSFRDRGRYSPLHF. The CDR3 DNA is TGTGCCAGCAGTTTCCGGGACAGGGGACGATATTCACCCCTCCACTTT.